Below are 20 T cell receptor beta chains sequenced from a single sample in a study of cytomegalovirus exposure and HLA in healthy donors. The primer mix had 60 Vbeta and 13 Jbeta primers. TCRdb's table, derived via immunoSEQ multiplex PCR, lists solely in-frame clones and lacks some. The table lists 100,000 to 150,000 clones, approximately 76% of them singletons. Sequences were obtained from PBMCs. The receptors stem from a man between 60 and 75 years old in good health and CMV-seropositive.

This chain connects TRBV7-9 to TRBJ1-1; D is possibly TRBD1 (5 bases). The V gene lost 3 bases and the J gene lost 1 base, with 12 bases spanning the gap. The CDR3 extends over 15 amino acids. The germline V gene has CDR1 SEHNR and CDR2 FQNEAQ (reference sequence). CDR3 nucleotides: TGTGCCAGCAGCTTGGGCAGGGAAACGAACACTGAAGCTTTCTTT. This encodes CASSLGRETNTEAFF.

The chain combines TRBV12-5 with TRBJ2-3; D gene ambiguous. This CDR3 is built from 15 residues. The germline V gene encodes CDR1 LGHNT and CDR2 FRNRAP. V shed 0 bases and J shed 11 bases, with 18 bases lying between them. CDR3 DNA sequence: TGTGCTAGTGGTTTGGTACCCCTCCGCGGTGAGAGGCAGTATTTT. Protein product: CASGLVPLRGERQYF.

V and J are TRBV7-3 and TRBJ1-3; TRBD1 aligns across 7 bases. Germline lookup yields CDR1 SGHTA and CDR2 FQGTGA. The CDR3 is 14 residues long. Trimming at V came to 4 bases and at J to 0 bases, leaving 0 bases not matched to a gene. The CDR3 DNA is TGTGCCAGCAGCTGGGACAGCTCTGGAAACACCATATATTTT. Amino acids: CASSWDSSGNTIYF.

This chain links TRBV9 with TRBJ2-1; the D is unclear. This CDR3 has 12 amino acids. CDR1 SGDLS and CDR2 YYNGEE come from the germline V gene. V was clipped by 3 bases and J by 3 bases, with 4 bases between them. CDR3 DNA: TGTGCCAGCAGCGCCAGCTACAATGAGCAGTTCTTC. Encoded protein: CASSASYNEQFF. Looking up the rest from reference TRBV9 and TRBJ2-1 gives the full variable domain: DSGVTQTPKHLITATGQRVTLRCSPRSGDLSVYWYQQSLDQGLQFLIQYYNGEERAKGNILERFSAQQFPDLHSELNLSSLELGDSALYFCASSASYNEQFFGPGTRLTVL.

The V and J genes are TRBV5-6 and TRBJ2-2, with 7 bases aligning to TRBD2. Per the germline V gene, CDR1 is SGHDT and CDR2 is YYEEEE. The CDR3 has 18 amino acids. After removal of 2 bases from V and 6 bases from J, the junction contained 16 bases not matched to a gene. Written as DNA, the CDR3 is TGTGCCAGCAGCTTCACTATCACCGGGACTATCAACGCCGGGGAGCTGTTTTTT. Protein product: CASSFTITGTINAGELFF.

The CDR3 nucleotides are TGTGCCACGAAGACTAGCGGGAGCGGGGAGCAGTACTTC. Translated, it gives CATKTSGSGEQYF. The rearrangement uses TRBV7-9 and TRBJ2-5; 12 nucleotides align to TRBD2. Germline V CDR1 and CDR2: SEHNR, FQNEAQ (reference sequence). This CDR3 contains 13 residues. V gave up 10 bases and J gave up 11 bases; unmatched junction bases: 11.

This clone was seen only once. The chain uses TRBV5-1 and TRBJ1-1; 7 bases are shared with TRBD1. The CDR3 is 15 amino acids. In germline, CDR1 is SGHRS, CDR2 YFSETQ. V dropped 1 base and J dropped 1; count of bases not matched to a gene: 4. The CDR3 loop reads CASSLFGQENTEAFF. CDR3 DNA sequence: TGCGCCAGCAGCTTGTTTGGACAGGAGAACACTGAAGCTTTCTTT.

The CDR3 spells CASMRDSNTEAFF. The DNA for the CDR3 is TGTGCCAGCATGAGAGACTCTAACACTGAAGCTTTCTTT. The chain couples TRBV2 to TRBJ1-1, with D uncertain. Germline CDR1 SNHLY, CDR2 FYNNEI. The V gene lost 7 bases and the J gene lost 2 bases, with 11 bases spanning the gap. The CDR3 sequence is 13 residues long.

This rearrangement joins TRBV19 to TRBJ1-1; D remains unclear. Germline V gene sequence: CDR1 LNHDA, CDR2 SQIVND (reference sequence). This CDR3 is built from 13 residues. With 3 bases removed from V and 8 bases from J, the gap between germline ends came to 13 bases. The CDR3 region has the DNA TGTGCCAGTAGTATCTCTCGGGGAGGAGAAGCTTTCTTT. This gives the protein CASSISRGGEAFF.

This clone was seen only once. The chain employs TRBV7-3 and TRBJ2-3; D perhaps matches TRBD1 (5 bases). The CDR3 loop spans 14 amino acids. Germline V CDR1 and CDR2: SGHTA, FQGTGA. V lost 3 bases, J lost 4 bases, and 11 bases lay in between. CDR3 sequence reads: CASSFRREADTQYF. The DNA for the CDR3 is TGTGCCAGCAGCTTCCGCAGGGAAGCAGATACGCAGTATTTT.

This chain uses TRBV7-6 with TRBJ1-6; TRBD1 agrees at 7 bases. This CDR3 has 14 amino acids. Germline V gives CDR1 SGHVS, CDR2 FNYEAQ. Trimming removed 5 bases from V and 7 bases from J; junction bases left unmatched: 5. CDR3: CASSLTDRNSPLHF. CDR3 nucleotides: TGTGCCAGCAGCCTAACGGACAGGAATTCACCCCTCCACTTT.

With respect to this clone: Different DNA sequences within this sample yield the same CDR3. The chain links TRBV4-1 to TRBJ1-4; 11 bases agree with TRBD1. Germline CDR1 is MGHRA and CDR2 is YSYEKL. Losses at the gene ends were 3 bases for V and 2 bases for J; bases not matched to a gene: 5. The CDR3 spans 17 residues. CDR3 bases: TGCGCCAGCAGCCAGGGACAGGGGGTCTCGACTAATGAAAAACTGTTTTTT. This sequence encodes CASSQGQGVSTNEKLFF.

The chain links TRBV5-1 to TRBJ2-3, with D possibly matching TRBD2 (7 bases). From germline, CDR1 is SGHRS and CDR2 YFSETQ. V shed 6 bases and J shed 1 base, with 15 bases lying between them. CDR3 length: 15 amino acids. The CDR3 region has the DNA TGCGCCAGCATACCCAGGGAGGGGGGCACAGATACGCAGTATTTT. Residues: CASIPREGGTDTQYF.

V and J are TRBV6-6 and TRBJ1-4, with D maybe TRBD1 (6 bases). The CDR3 contains 15 residues. CDR1 is MNHNY and CDR2 is SVGAGI in the germline V gene (reference sequence). With 5 bases removed from V and 10 bases from J, the gap between germline ends came to 20 bases. The CDR3 region is CASSIEGDRRGKLFF. The CDR3 DNA is TGTGCCAGCAGTATTGAGGGGGACCGTCGGGGAAAACTGTTTTTT.

V and J are TRBV15 and TRBJ2-7; D is perhaps TRBD1 (6 bases). The V and J ends lost 6 bases and 5 bases respectively, with 14 bases between them. The CDR3 totals 13 residues. Germline lookup yields CDR1 LNHNV and CDR2 YYDKDF (reference sequence). The CDR3 is CATRSDSFHEQYF. CDR3 coding DNA: TGTGCCACCAGATCGGACAGCTTCCACGAGCAGTACTTC.

The rearrangement uses TRBV5-4 and TRBJ1-2, with 8 bases identical to TRBD1. V shed 4 bases, J shed 7 bases, and the junction held 6 bases outside the gene matches. The CDR3 consists of 13 residues. The germline V gene encodes CDR1 SGHNT and CDR2 YYREEE (reference sequence). Written as DNA, the CDR3 is TGTGCCAGCAGCGGGGGACAGGACCGTGGCTACACCTTC. Translated: CASSGGQDRGYTF.

The rearrangement links TRBV7-9 to TRBJ2-7; 12 bases fit TRBD1. Germline V gene data show CDR1 as SEHNR and CDR2 as FQNEAQ (reference sequence). V lost 4 bases, J lost 5 bases, and 6 bases stayed unmatched. The CDR3 is 15 amino acids. The CDR3 DNA sequence: TGTGCCAGCAGCTCTCCCGGGACAGGGGGCCACGAGCAGTACTTC. Amino acids: CASSSPGTGGHEQYF. The full variable domain, with the rest looked up from reference TRBV7-9 and TRBJ2-7, is DTGVSQNPRHKITKRGQNVTFRCDPISEHNRLYWYRQTLGQGPEFLTYFQNEAQLEKSRLLSDRFSAERPKGSFSTLEIQRTEQGDSAMYLCASSSPGTGGHEQYFGPGTRLTVT.

As to this clone: The junction does not match germline at one end; this may be a read error. V is TRBV2 and J is TRBJ2-4, with D possibly being TRBD2 (6 bases). Germline loops: CDR1 SNHLY, CDR2 FYNNEI. The CDR3 length is 17 residues. CDR3 DNA sequence: TGTGCCAGCAGTGAAACTGGGCAGCCACTAGCCAAAAACAGTCAGTACTTC. Encoded protein: CASSETGQPLAKNSQYF.

This chain links TRBV30 with TRBJ1-6; D is unresolved. V was shortened by 5 bases and J by 14 bases, with 10 bases between the two germline ends. The CDR3 length is 10 residues. CDR1 and CDR2 (germline): GTSNPN, SVGIG (reference sequence). The CDR3 nucleotides read TGTGCCTGGGGGAGGGAGTCCCTCCACTTT. This sequence encodes CAWGRESLHF.

The J gene is TRBJ1-4, the V gene TRBV30; D unclear. The V end lost 2 bases, the J end lost 6 bases, and 13 bases lay between the germline ends. Germline values: CDR1 GTSNPN, CDR2 SVGIG (reference sequence). CDR3 length: 14 residues. The DNA for the CDR3 is TGTGCCTGGAGTTCTTGGCAGAAGTATGAAAAACTGTTTTTT. Its protein product is CAWSSWQKYEKLFF.